The 18 T cell receptor beta chains listed next were all sequenced from one sample in a study of Graves' ophthalmopathy and Graves' hyperthyroidism. The authors amplified TCR beta CDR3 regions from RNA transcripts. HTBI-primed RT-PCR formed the first round, and a multiplex PCR formed the second. TCRdb independently ran MiXCR on the multiplex PCR reads; one entry per CDR3 protein. The data hold some 1.1 million distinct CDR3 sequences, with about two fifths observed a single time. Sequencing used peripheral blood or thyroid tissue (not recorded which). These receptors were collected from an adult man with Graves' hyperthyroidism.

Comments on this clonotype: A read error may produce the germline difference seen at one junction end. The chain uses TRBV10-3 and TRBJ1-1, with D unresolved. CDR1 is ENHRY, CDR2 SYGVKD, per germline. The CDR3 has 14 residues. CDR3 region: CASSYPSRQRKAFF. In DNA, the CDR3 is TGTGCCAGCAGTTACCCAAGTCGACAACGAAAAGCTTTCTTT.

In this sample, this clonotype turned up a few times. The chain joins TRBV7-2 to TRBJ1-6; D gene unclear. In germline, CDR1 is SGHTA, CDR2 FQGNSA. The CDR3 extends over 15 amino acids. Between the trimmed V and J ends, which lost 1 base and 10 bases, there was a span of 14 bases. The CDR3 nucleotides read TGTGCCAGCAGCTTAGGGGATTTTAAAGGATCACCCCTCCACTTT. The encoded protein is CASSLGDFKGSPLHF.

The sample holds many counts of this clonotype. This sequence joins TRBV7-2 and TRBJ2-5; TRBD1 aligns across 8 bases. Trimming cost V 5 bases and J 2 bases; bases outside gene matches: 10. The CDR3 is 16 residues long. Germline CDR1 reads SGHTA; CDR2 reads FQGNSA. CDR3 nucleotides: TGTGCCAGCAGCCTAAGGCGGACAGGGAAACAAGAGACCCAGTACTTC. Its protein product is CASSLRRTGKQETQYF. Based on the CDR3 plus reference TRBV7-2 and TRBJ2-5, the full variable domain is GAGVSQSPSNKVTEKGKDVELRCDPISGHTALYWYRQSLGQGLEFLIYFQGNSAPDKSGLPSDRFSAERTGGSVSTLTIQRTQQEDSAVYLCASSLRRTGKQETQYFGPGTRLLVL.

Worth noting for this clonotype: A much larger clone is a single base away; this may be a read error. The final CDR3 position lacks the conserved phenylalanine or tryptophan, pointing to a likely read error. This chain joins TRBV20-1 and TRBJ2-7; TRBD1 agrees at 8 bases. The CDR3 extends over 14 amino acids. V trimming: 4 bases; J trimming: 2 bases; junction bases outside the gene matches: 7. Germline V lookup: CDR1 DFQATT, CDR2 SNEGSKA (reference sequence). The CDR3 coding sequence is TGCAGTGCTAACCGGGACAGGTTAGCCTACGAGCAGTACCTC. This codes for CSANRDRLAYEQYL.

The chain has TRBV10-3 and TRBJ1-5, with D possibly matching TRBD1 (6 bases). This CDR3 is built from 15 residues. V shed 6 bases and J shed 4 bases, with 16 bases lying between them. Germline V gene lookup returns CDR1 ENHRY and CDR2 SYGVKD. CDR3: CAISVHGGANQPQHF. CDR3 nucleotides: TGTGCCATCAGCGTCCACGGGGGGGCAAATCAGCCCCAGCATTTT.

The genes are TRBV6-2 or TRBV6-3 and TRBJ2-7; no clear D. CDR3 length equals 13 residues. Trimming stripped 7 bases from V and 0 bases from J, with 10 bases between. CDR1 and CDR2 (germline): MNHEY, SVGEGT. CDR3 bases: TGTGCCAGCAAGACTCCTAGCTCCTACGAGCAGTACTTC. Protein product: CASKTPSSYEQYF.

This clonotype was counted at least ten times. The J gene is TRBJ2-7, the V gene TRBV7-2, with TRBD1 matching 7 bases. Germline V gene lookup returns CDR1 SGHTA and CDR2 FQGNSA. Germline trimming cut 6 bases from V and 3 bases from J; bases unmatched to any gene: 5. The CDR3 spans 13 residues. The CDR3, as DNA: TGTGCCAGCAGTTCAGCAGGGGGCTACGAGCAGTACTTC. It is translated as CASSSAGGYEQYF.

About this clonotype itself: Sequence at one end of the junction differs from germline and may be a read error. The gene calls are TRBV7-2 and TRBJ1-5, with D possibly being TRBD1 (6 bases). This CDR3 region has 14 residues. The germline V gene encodes CDR1 SGHTA and CDR2 FQGNSA. The CDR3 DNA follows: TGTGCCAGCAGCCCGCGAGTAGGGGGTCAGTCCCAGCATTTT. Translated: CASSPRVGGQSQHF.

The gene calls are TRBV29-1 and TRBJ1-1; D possibly corresponds to TRBD1 (5 bases). The germline CDR1 and CDR2 sequences are SQVTM and ANQGSEA. The CDR3 has 14 amino acids. V shed 1 base and J shed 1 base, with 10 bases lying between them. The CDR3 nucleotides are TGCAGCGTTGAAGGGGCGCAGGGGAACACTGAAGCTTTCTTT. Its translation: CSVEGAQGNTEAFF.

The chain recombines TRBV7-8 with TRBJ2-7, with 10 bases fitting TRBD2. The CDR3 covers 14 residues. V lost 6 bases and J lost 3; bases outside the gene matches: 5. CDR1 is SGHVS, CDR2 FQNEAQ, per germline. The CDR3 reads CASRSGTSDYEQYF. The CDR3 bases are TGTGCCAGCAGGTCTGGGACTAGCGACTACGAGCAGTACTTC.

This clonotype was seen a handful of times. The chain joins TRBV7-2 to TRBJ2-2, with 7 nucleotides matching TRBD1. This CDR3 is built from 16 residues. Germline CDR1 is SGHTA and CDR2 is FQGNSA. With V trimmed by 3 bases and J by 1 base, 5 bases remained unmatched. In DNA, the CDR3 is TGTGCCAGCAGCTTCGCTTGGGACAGGAACACCGGGGAGCTGTTTTTT. This translates into CASSFAWDRNTGELFF.

This clonotype was counted once. The chain uses TRBV7-9 and TRBJ1-5; 8 bases are a match to TRBD1. The CDR3 length is 13 residues. Germline V gene sequence: CDR1 SEHNR, CDR2 FQNEAQ (reference sequence). J was trimmed by 11 bases and V by 5 bases; bases with no gene match: 8. The CDR3, as DNA: TGTGCCAGCAGCCGTGACAGGGGAGCAACCCAGCATTTT. Protein product: CASSRDRGATQHF. Looking up the rest from reference TRBV7-9 and TRBJ1-5 gives the full variable domain: DTGVSQNPRHKITKRGQNVTFRCDPISEHNRLYWYRQTLGQGPEFLTYFQNEAQLEKSRLLSDRFSAERPKGSFSTLEIQRTEQGDSAMYLCASSRDRGATQHFGDGTRLSIL.

This clonotype was observed many times. J is TRBJ1-5 and V is TRBV5-1; 9 bases line up with TRBD1. Losses at the gene ends were 4 bases for V and 5 bases for J; bases not matched to a gene: 7. This CDR3 has 15 amino acids. CDR1 is SGHRS and CDR2 is YFSETQ in the germline V gene. The chain's CDR3 is CASSVSGQGYQPQHF. The DNA for the CDR3 is TGCGCCAGCAGCGTCTCGGGACAGGGTTATCAGCCCCAGCATTTT.

V usage is TRBV7-9 and J usage is TRBJ2-2, with D uncertain. The CDR3 runs to 13 residues. The ends were cut back, 8 bases at V and 7 bases at J, with 14 bases in the middle. The germline gives CDR1 SEHNR, CDR2 FQNEAQ (reference sequence). The CDR3 sequence is CASEERRIGELFF. The CDR3 DNA reads TGTGCCAGCGAGGAGAGGCGAATCGGGGAGCTGTTTTTT.

Note on this clonotype: It may be a read error: a sequence one base away is much more abundant. V usage is TRBV29-1 and J usage is TRBJ2-7; D is possibly TRBD1 (6 bases). This CDR3 is 15 amino acids long. Trimming shortened V by 3 bases and J by 2 bases, and 17 bases separated the two germline ends. Germline values: CDR1 SQVTM, CDR2 ANQGSEA. CDR3 coding DNA: TGCAGCGTTGAGCTAAAAAAGGGGGTAGCCTACGAGCAGTACTTC. Residues: CSVELKKGVAYEQYF.

At least ten counts were recorded for this clonotype. V and J are TRBV20-1 and TRBJ1-1; D gene uncertain. Germline CDR1 DFQATT, CDR2 SNEGSKA (reference sequence). CDR3 size: 14 residues. In nucleotides, the CDR3 is TGCAGCGCTCGTTTTCAGGTTGTGAACACTGAAGCTTTCTTT. Protein sequence: CSARFQVVNTEAFF.

The rearrangement links TRBV10-2 to TRBJ1-5, with 7 bases identical to TRBD1. This CDR3 comprises 14 residues. V was clipped by 8 bases and J by 6 bases; unmatched bases: 10. The V gene's germline CDR1 is WSHSY and CDR2 SAAADI. In DNA, the CDR3 is TGCGCCAGCCGCGACCGGGCAGGGGGTCAGCCCCAGCATTTT. Its translation is CASRDRAGGQPQHF.

The genes are TRBV7-2 and TRBJ1-6, with no clear D. The CDR3 totals 12 residues. CDR1 and CDR2 (germline): SGHTA, FQGNSA. The V gene lost 5 bases and the J gene lost 10 bases, with 9 bases spanning the gap. DNA of the CDR3: TGTGCCAGCAGCGCGATTGGGTCACCCCTCCACTTT. Amino acid sequence: CASSAIGSPLHF.